This TCR beta chain originates from a study of blood T cell repertoires in COVID-19. Overall study context: From the United States, Italy and Spain came samples of acute and convalescent COVID-19. T cells, B-cell-depleted T cells, or PBMCs supplied cDNA or gDNA.

Per the authors' pipeline: Reference gene primer amplification gave estimated nucleated cell counts. The data were produced by immunoSEQ multiplex PCR, yet TCRdb's version contains in-frame clones alone and is incomplete. V, J and clone size reflect that table, while D and trimming were determined from the DNA. Of 15,000 to 20,000 clones detected, about 90% appear once; the ten largest clones hold roughly 2.5%. The CDR3 has 17 amino acids. V gave up 5 bases and J gave up 0 bases; unmatched junction bases: 10. Germline V gene lookup returns CDR1 MNHNY and CDR2 SVGAGI (reference sequence). This clone was seen just once.

This TCR came from a human donor in a cohort sampled during active COVID-19. Material: peripheral blood. This chain uses TRBV6-6 with TRBJ1-3, with TRBD1 matching 7 bases. The CDR3 protein is CASSPQETGSSGNTIYF. CDR3 in DNA: TGTGCCAGCAGTCCGCAAGAGACAGGGAGCTCTGGAAACACCATATATTTT.